Listed below are T cell receptor beta chains from one sample, sequenced in a study of cytomegalovirus exposure and HLA in healthy donors. The assay was immunoSEQ multiplex PCR, and TCRdb's table has in-frame clones only and misses some. The repertoire holds about 110,000 clones, with around 75% as singletons. Specimen: PBMCs. These receptors were obtained from a man in his forties in good health and CMV-seronegative. Each CDR3 is given with its conserved first and last residue. A D gene is named only where the DNA matches it firmly. Size values are once, few and many counts, or a class for expanded clones, and some rows have none.

D: TRBD1
V: TRBV2
size: NA
J: TRBJ1-4
DNA: TGTGCCAGCAGTGAAGTGACAGGGGCAACTAATGAAAAACTGTTTTTT
CDR3: CASSEVTGATNEKLFF

D: TRBD2
V: TRBV6-5
size: NA
J: TRBJ2-3
DNA: TGTGCCAGCAGTTACTCCCGGGAGGTCGCAGGTACGCAGTATTTT
CDR3: CASSYSREVAGTQYF

D: NA
V: TRBV10-1
size: NA
J: TRBJ2-7
DNA: TGCGCCAGCAGTGTTACAGGAGCGTCGGAAGACGAGCAGTACTTC
CDR3: CASSVTGASEDEQYF

D: NA
V: TRBV20-1
size: NA
J: TRBJ1-4
DNA: TGCAGTGCTACAGGGTTAGGAAAACTGTTTTTT
CDR3: CSATGLGKLFF

D: NA
V: TRBV5-5
size: NA
J: TRBJ2-7
DNA: TGTGCCAGCACCAAGACAGGTTCCTACGAGCAGTACTTC
CDR3: CASTKTGSYEQYF

D: NA
V: TRBV5-1
size: NA
J: TRBJ1-1
DNA: TGCGCCAGCAGCGCAAGACAGGTTACGAACACTGAAGCTTTCTTT
CDR3: CASSARQVTNTEAFF

D: TRBD1
V: TRBV18
size: NA
J: TRBJ2-7
DNA: TGTGCCAGCTCACCAAGGGGACAGGAAAATTACGAGCAGTACTTC
CDR3: CASSPRGQENYEQYF

D: NA
V: TRBV6-1
size: once
J: TRBJ1-2
DNA: TGTGCCAGCAGTGAAGCGCTGGGCAGCGGTACTGGCTACACCTTC
CDR3: CASSEALGSGTGYTF

D: NA
V: TRBV5-5
size: NA
J: TRBJ1-5
DNA: TGTGCCAGCAGCTTACAGGGCAATCAGCCCCAGCATTTT
CDR3: CASSLQGNQPQHF

D: TRBD1
V: TRBV5-1
size: NA
J: TRBJ1-3
DNA: TGCGCCAGCAGCTTGGGACAGGGGTTCCGCGGGTCTGGAAACACCATATATTTT
CDR3: CASSLGQGFRGSGNTIYF

D: NA
V: TRBV7-8
size: NA
J: TRBJ2-7
DNA: TGTGCCAGCAGCCCGTTCGCGGACAGAGACTACGAGCAGTACTTC
CDR3: CASSPFADRDYEQYF

D: NA
V: TRBV19
size: NA
J: TRBJ2-5
DNA: TGTGCCAGTAGCCTCTCCGGGCAAGAGACCCAGTACTTC
CDR3: CASSLSGQETQYF

D: NA
V: TRBV2
size: once
J: TRBJ2-3
DNA: TGTGCCAGCAGTGACGAGAGGCGGTACGATACGCAGTATTTT
CDR3: CASSDERRYDTQYF

D: TRBD2
V: TRBV7-8
size: once
J: TRBJ2-3
DNA: TGTGCCAGCAGCTTAGGAATTAGCGGGGGGACAGATACGCAGTATTTT
CDR3: CASSLGISGGTDTQYF

D: NA
V: TRBV7-6
size: NA
J: TRBJ1-6
DNA: TGTGCCAGCAGCTTACGTAATTCACCCCTCCACTTT
CDR3: CASSLRNSPLHF

D: TRBD1
V: TRBV19
size: NA
J: TRBJ1-6
DNA: TGTGCCAGTAGGACCGGACAGGATAATTCACCCCTCCACTTT
CDR3: CASRTGQDNSPLHF